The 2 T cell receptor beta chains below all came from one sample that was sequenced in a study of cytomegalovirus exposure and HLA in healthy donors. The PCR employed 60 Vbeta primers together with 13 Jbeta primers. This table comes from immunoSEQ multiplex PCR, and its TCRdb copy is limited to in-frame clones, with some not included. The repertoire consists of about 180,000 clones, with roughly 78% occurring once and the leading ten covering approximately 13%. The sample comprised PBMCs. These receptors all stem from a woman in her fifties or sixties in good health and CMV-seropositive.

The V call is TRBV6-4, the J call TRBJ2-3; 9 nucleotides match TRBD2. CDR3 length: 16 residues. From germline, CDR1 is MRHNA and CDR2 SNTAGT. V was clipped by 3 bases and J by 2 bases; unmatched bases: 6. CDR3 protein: CASSEGAGGYTDTQYF. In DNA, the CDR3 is TGTGCCAGCAGTGAGGGAGCGGGGGGTTACACAGATACGCAGTATTTT.

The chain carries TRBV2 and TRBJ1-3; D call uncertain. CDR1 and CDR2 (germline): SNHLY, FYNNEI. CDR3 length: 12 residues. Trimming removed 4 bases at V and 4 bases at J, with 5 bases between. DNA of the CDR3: TGTGCCAGCAGTGGGAGGGGAAACACCATATATTTT. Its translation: CASSGRGNTIYF.